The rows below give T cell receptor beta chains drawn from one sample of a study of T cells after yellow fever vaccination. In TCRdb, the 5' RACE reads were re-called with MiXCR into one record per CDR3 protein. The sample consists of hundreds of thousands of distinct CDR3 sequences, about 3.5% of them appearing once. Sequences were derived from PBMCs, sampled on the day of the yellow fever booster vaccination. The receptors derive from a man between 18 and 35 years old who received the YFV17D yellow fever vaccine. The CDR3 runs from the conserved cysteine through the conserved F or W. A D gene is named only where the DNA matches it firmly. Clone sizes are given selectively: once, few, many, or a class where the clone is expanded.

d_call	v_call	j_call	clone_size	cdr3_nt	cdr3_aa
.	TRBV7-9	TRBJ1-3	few	TGTGCCAGCAGCCACCGTCGTAGGCCCTCACAGGCTAAGGCGGAAGACACCATATATTTT	CASSHRRRPSQAKAEDTIYF
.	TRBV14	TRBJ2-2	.	TGTGCCAGCAGCCAGATAGACAGAGAGGCCGGGGAGCTGTTTTTT	CASSQIDREAGELFF
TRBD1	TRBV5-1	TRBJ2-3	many	TGCGCCAGCAGCTTTCCGGGACAGGGGAGGGAAGATACGCAGTATTTT	CASSFPGQGREDTQYF
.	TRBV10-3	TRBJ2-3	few	TGTGCCATCAGCCCCACCAGCACAGATACGCAGTATTTT	CAISPTSTDTQYF
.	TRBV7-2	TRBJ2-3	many	TGTGCCAGCAGCTTAGGGGGGCCCACAGATACGCAGTATTTT	CASSLGGPTDTQYF
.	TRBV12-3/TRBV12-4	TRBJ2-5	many	TGTGCCAGCAGCTCTCCCGGGGAGGGGGGGGAGACCCAGTACTTC	CASSSPGEGGETQYF
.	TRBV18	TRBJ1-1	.	TGTGCCAGCTCACCCACTCCCGGCGAAGAAGCTTTCTTT	CASSPTPGEEAFF
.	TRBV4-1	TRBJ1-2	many	TGCGCCAGCAGCCCTCACCCAACGACCTCAGCTAACTATGGCTACACCTTC	CASSPHPTTSANYGYTF
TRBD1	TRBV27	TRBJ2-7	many	TGTGCCAGCAGTTACAACCGACAGGGCTGGAACGAGCAGTACTTC	CASSYNRQGWNEQYF
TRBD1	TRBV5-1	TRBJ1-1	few	TGCGCCAGCAGCTACGGGACAGCCATGAACACTGAAGCTTTCTTT	CASSYGTAMNTEAFF
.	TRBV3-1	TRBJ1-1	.	TGTGCCAGCAGCCTCCCGGAAAGGAACACTGAAGCTTTCTTT	CASSLPERNTEAFF
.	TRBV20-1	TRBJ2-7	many	TGCAGTTCCACGGACGCGAGGAGCTCCTACGAGCAGTACTTC	CSSTDARSSYEQYF
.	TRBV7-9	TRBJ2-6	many	TGTGCCAGCAGCACCCCGGGTCGGGACGCCTGGTGGGCCAACGTCCTGACTTTC	CASSTPGRDAWWANVLTF
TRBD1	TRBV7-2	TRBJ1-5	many	TGTGCCAGCAGCTTAGAGGGACAGCAGCCCCAGCATTTT	CASSLEGQQPQHF
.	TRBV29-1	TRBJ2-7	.	TGCAGCGTTGTCGTTTTCGCCTACGAGCAGTACTTC	CSVVVFAYEQYF
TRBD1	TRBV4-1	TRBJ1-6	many	TGCGCCAGCAGCCAAAGACAGGGGGATCGCTTTAATTCACCCCTCCACTTT	CASSQRQGDRFNSPLHF
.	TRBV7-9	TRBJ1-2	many	TGTGCCAGCAGCTCAGACGGGTCTAACTATGGCTACACCTTC	CASSSDGSNYGYTF
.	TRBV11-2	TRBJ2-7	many	TGTGCCAGCAGCCCGACGGTCGAGCAGTACTTC	CASSPTVEQYF
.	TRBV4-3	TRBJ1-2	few	TGCGCCAGCAGCCAAGATCGGTTCGGTCGATGGGATGGCTACACCTTC	CASSQDRFGRWDGYTF
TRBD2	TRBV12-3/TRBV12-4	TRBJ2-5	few	TGTGCCAGCAGTTTGCTCCCTAGCGGGGGGACGAAGACCCAGTACTTC	CASSLLPSGGTKTQYF
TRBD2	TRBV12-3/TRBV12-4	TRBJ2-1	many	TGTGCCAGCAGGCTTAGCGGGGGCCACAATGAGCAGTTCTTC	CASRLSGGHNEQFF
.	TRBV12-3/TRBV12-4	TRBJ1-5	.	TGTGCCAGCAGTCCCATGAAGGGGACCGCTATAGCCCAGCATTTT	CASSPMKGTAIAQHF
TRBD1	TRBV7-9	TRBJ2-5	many	TGTGCCAGCAGCCACCGGGACAGGGCTTCGCAGACCCAGTACTTC	CASSHRDRASQTQYF
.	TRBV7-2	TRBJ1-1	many	TGTGCCAGCAGCTCAGACGCGCTTAACACTGAAGCTTTCTTT	CASSSDALNTEAFF
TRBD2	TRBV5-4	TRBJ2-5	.	TGTGCCAGCAGCGTGACTAGCGGGGTCCAAGAGACCCAGTACTTC	CASSVTSGVQETQYF
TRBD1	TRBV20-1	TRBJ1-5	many	TGCAGTGCTAGACCTGACAGGAGGGGGCATAGCAATCAGCCCCAGCATTTT	CSARPDRRGHSNQPQHF
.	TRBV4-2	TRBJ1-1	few	TGTGCCAGCAGCCTAGAGCTGGCCGGATCTGGTGGAGCTTTCTTT	CASSLELAGSGGAFF